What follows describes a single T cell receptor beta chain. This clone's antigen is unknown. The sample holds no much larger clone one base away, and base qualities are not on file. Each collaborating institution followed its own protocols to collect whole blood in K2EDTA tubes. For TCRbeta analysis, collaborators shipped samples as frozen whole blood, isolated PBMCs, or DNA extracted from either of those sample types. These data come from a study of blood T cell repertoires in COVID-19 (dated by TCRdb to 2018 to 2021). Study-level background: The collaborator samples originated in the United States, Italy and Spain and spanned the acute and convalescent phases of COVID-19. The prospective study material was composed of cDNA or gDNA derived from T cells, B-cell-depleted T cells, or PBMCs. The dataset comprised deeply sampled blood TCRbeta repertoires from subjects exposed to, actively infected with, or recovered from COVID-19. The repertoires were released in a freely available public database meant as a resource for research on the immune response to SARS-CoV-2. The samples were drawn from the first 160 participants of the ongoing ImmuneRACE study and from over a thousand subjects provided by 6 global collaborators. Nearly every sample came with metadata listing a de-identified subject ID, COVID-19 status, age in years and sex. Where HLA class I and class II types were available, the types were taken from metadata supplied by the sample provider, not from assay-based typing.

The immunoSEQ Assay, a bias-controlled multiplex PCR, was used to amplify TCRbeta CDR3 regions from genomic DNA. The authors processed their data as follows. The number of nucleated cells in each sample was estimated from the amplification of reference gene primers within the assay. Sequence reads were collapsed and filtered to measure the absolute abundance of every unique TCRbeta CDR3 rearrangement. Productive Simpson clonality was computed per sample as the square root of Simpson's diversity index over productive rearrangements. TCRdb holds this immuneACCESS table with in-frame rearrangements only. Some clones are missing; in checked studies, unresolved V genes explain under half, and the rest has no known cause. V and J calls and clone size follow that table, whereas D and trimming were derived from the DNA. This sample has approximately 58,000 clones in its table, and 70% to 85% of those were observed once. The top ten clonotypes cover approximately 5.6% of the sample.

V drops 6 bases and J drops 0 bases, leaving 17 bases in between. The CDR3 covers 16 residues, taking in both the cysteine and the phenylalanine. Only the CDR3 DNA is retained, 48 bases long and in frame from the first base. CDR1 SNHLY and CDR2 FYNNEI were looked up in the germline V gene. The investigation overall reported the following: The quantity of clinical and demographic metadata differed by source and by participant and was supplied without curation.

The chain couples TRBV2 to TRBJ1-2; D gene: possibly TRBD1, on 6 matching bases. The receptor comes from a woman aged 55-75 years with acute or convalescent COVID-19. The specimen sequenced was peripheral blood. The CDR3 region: CASSAVAGTTNYGYTF. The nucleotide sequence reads TGTGCCAGCAGCGCCGTGGCCGGGACAACTAACTATGGCTACACCTTC.